The next 23 T cell receptor beta chains were all read from a single sample in a study of shared clonotypes between healthy human individuals. Only in-frame clones appear in the TCRdb table, and some are missing; sequencing was by immunoSEQ multiplex PCR. In the table there are about 2.2 million clones, 93% of which are singletons. Naive CD8 cells lacked CD45RO and underwent positive selection for CCR7, leaving out terminally differentiated effector memory CD45RA+ cells. The material sequenced was naive CD8+ T cells from PBMCs. These receptors were obtained from a man between 18 and 29 years old in good health. Some clones in this sample may be carry-over from other donors' samples.

The table lists this clone with a count of one. V usage is TRBV5-6 and J usage is TRBJ2-2, with 7 bases aligning to TRBD2. Germline CDR1 is SGHDT and CDR2 is YYEEEE. Losses at the gene ends were 3 bases for V and 6 bases for J; bases not matched to a gene: 17. The CDR3 covers 18 residues. CDR3 protein: CASSSTRGAGVFPGELFF. The DNA for the CDR3 is TGTGCCAGCAGCTCCACCCGCGGCGCGGGAGTTTTCCCCGGGGAGCTGTTTTTT.

This clone has only one observation. The chain joins TRBV27 to TRBJ2-7, with no clear D. Deletions cut 8 bases from V and 0 bases from J, with 17 bases between. This CDR3 has 15 residues. CDR1 is MNHEY and CDR2 is SMNVEV in the germline V gene (reference sequence). In DNA, the CDR3 is TGTGCCAGCGCTTCTCACCTCCGGCGCTCCTACGAGCAGTACTTC. Protein: CASASHLRRSYEQYF.

The rearrangement links TRBV6-5 to TRBJ2-5, with TRBD2 matching over 12 bases. Looked up from germline, CDR1 is MNHEY and CDR2 is SVGAGI. The CDR3 is 16 residues long. Trimming removed 0 bases from V and 9 bases from J; junction bases left unmatched: 8. The CDR3 region is CASSYSRASGREAQYF. CDR3 DNA: TGTGCCAGCAGTTACTCGAGGGCTAGCGGGAGGGAGGCCCAGTACTTC.

The rearrangement joins TRBV7-9 to TRBJ2-1, with a tentative D call TRBD1 (5 bases). Germline lookup yields CDR1 SEHNR and CDR2 FQNEAQ (reference sequence). CDR3 size: 15 residues. V lost 0 bases to trimming and J lost 8 bases, with 14 bases between them. Written as DNA, the CDR3 is TGTGCCAGCAGCTTAGCGGGCAGACAGATTCATGAGCAGTTCTTC. Translation: CASSLAGRQIHEQFF.

The chain employs TRBV7-9 and TRBJ2-1, with 8 bases matching TRBD1. Germline CDR1 SEHNR, CDR2 FQNEAQ (reference sequence). This CDR3 contains 13 residues. The ends lost 7 bases at V and 5 bases at J; junction bases unmatched: 4. The CDR3 spells CASTPGGNNEQFF. The CDR3 bases are TGTGCCAGCACCCCAGGGGGCAACAATGAGCAGTTCTTC.

The chain employs TRBV6-5 and TRBJ1-2; D remains unclear. V lost 0 bases, J lost 9 bases, and 11 bases lay in between. Germline V lookup: CDR1 MNHEY, CDR2 SVGAGI. The CDR3 is 13 residues long. The CDR3 reads CASSYSEGLRYTF. CDR3 nucleotide sequence: TGTGCCAGCAGTTACTCGGAGGGTCTGCGCTACACCTTC.

V usage is TRBV11-1 and J usage is TRBJ2-5, with D perhaps TRBD1 or TRBD2 (5 bases each). In germline, CDR1 is SGHAT, CDR2 FQDESV (reference sequence). Trimming left V 8 bases short and J 3 bases short, with 16 bases between. The CDR3 length is 14 residues. CDR3 sequence: CASRPPGRKETQYF. Written as DNA, the CDR3 is TGTGCCAGCCGCCCTCCGGGACGCAAAGAGACCCAGTACTTC. Full variable domain (rest looked up from reference TRBV11-1 and TRBJ2-5): EAEVAQSPRYKITEKSQAVAFWCDPISGHATLYWYRQILGQGPELLVQFQDESVVDDSQLPKDRFSAERLKGVDSTLKIQPAELGDSAMYLCASRPPGRKETQYFGPGTRLLVL.

The chain couples TRBV21-1 to TRBJ1-5. TRBV21-1 is a documented pseudogene. This CDR3 spans 17 amino acids. The CDR3 loop reads CASSKGGRLCSGQPQHF. Here the CDR3 DNA reads TGTGCCAGCAGCAAAGGTGGCAGGCTCTGCTCCGGGCAGCCCCAGCATTTT.

The chain has TRBV27 and TRBJ2-3, with D uncertain. V lost 0 bases and J lost 4, with 11 bases in between. The germline CDR1 and CDR2 sequences are MNHEY and SMNVEV (reference sequence). This CDR3 contains 15 residues. As DNA, the CDR3 is TGTGCCAGCAGTTTATCCCTTCGGAAATCAGATACGCAGTATTTT. Translated, it gives CASSLSLRKSDTQYF.

The V gene is TRBV18, the J gene TRBJ2-7; D gene unclear. The V end lost 3 bases, the J end lost 7 bases, and 19 bases lay between the germline ends. Germline V gene sequence: CDR1 KGHSH, CDR2 LQKENI. The CDR3 has 15 residues. CDR3 nucleotide sequence: TGTGCCAGCTCACCGATCAGAGACGGGCTCGGGGAGCAGTACTTC. It encodes CASSPIRDGLGEQYF.

The rearrangement uses TRBV11-2 and TRBJ1-2; 11 bases map to TRBD1. Germline V gene lookup returns CDR1 SGHAT and CDR2 FQNNGV. The CDR3 covers 15 residues. The CDR3 DNA reads TGTGGAACCGAGGGGACAGGGGGTATGAACTATGGCTACACCTTC. This sequence encodes CGTEGTGGMNYGYTF. Combining the CDR3 with reference TRBV11-2 and TRBJ1-2 gives the whole variable domain EAGVAQSPRYKIIEKRQSVAFWCNPISGHATLYWYQQILGQGPKLLIQFQNNGVVDDSQLPKDRFSAERLKGVDSTLKIQPAKLEDSAVYLCGTEGTGGMNYGYTFGSGTRLTVV.

The chain links TRBV7-9 to TRBJ2-3; 7 nucleotides agree with TRBD2. Per germline, CDR1 SEHNR and CDR2 FQNEAQ (reference sequence). Trimming cost V 11 bases and J 1 base; bases outside gene matches: 6. The CDR3 spans 13 residues. The CDR3 DNA is TGTGCCTCCGAAACTAGCGGCACAGATACGCAGTATTTT. This codes for CASETSGTDTQYF.

The chain recombines TRBV4-1 with TRBJ2-6, with TRBD2 matching over 10 bases. CDR3 length equals 19 residues. Germline values: CDR1 MGHRA, CDR2 YSYEKL. V shed 0 bases, J shed 4 bases, and the junction held 9 bases outside the gene matches. This CDR3 reads CASSQDAPGLATGANVLTF. In DNA, the CDR3 is TGCGCCAGCAGCCAAGATGCCCCGGGACTAGCGACCGGGGCCAACGTCCTGACTTTC.

This clone was counted once. V gene TRBV28 combines with J gene TRBJ2-3, with D maybe TRBD1 (5 bases). Per the germline V gene, CDR1 is MDHEN and CDR2 is SYDVKM. This CDR3 is 15 amino acids long. The V gene lost 4 bases and the J gene lost 0 bases, with 11 bases spanning the gap. Written as DNA, the CDR3 is TGTGCCAGCAGTTCCGACAGCCCAAGCACAGATACGCAGTATTTT. Translating gives CASSSDSPSTDTQYF. Together with reference TRBV28 and TRBJ2-3, the CDR3 gives the full variable domain: DVKVTQSSRYLVKRTGEKVFLECVQDMDHENMFWYRQDPGLGLRLIYFSYDVKMKEKGDIPEGYSVSREKKERFSLILESASTNQTSMYLCASSSDSPSTDTQYFGPGTRLTVL.

This clone was seen only once. The chain uses TRBV5-1 and TRBJ2-7; possible D gene TRBD2, 7 bases. V shed 2 bases and J shed 0 bases, with 18 bases lying between them. In germline, CDR1 is SGHRS, CDR2 YFSETQ. The CDR3 is 17 residues long. The chain's CDR3 is CASSLGGLADFSYEQYF. The CDR3 bases are TGCGCCAGCAGCTTAGGGGGGCTAGCGGATTTCTCCTACGAGCAGTACTTC.

The chain combines TRBV4-1 with TRBJ1-5; D not resolved. The CDR3 runs 16 residues. Per the germline V gene, CDR1 is MGHRA and CDR2 is YSYEKL. Trimming took 1 base from V and 0 from J, leaving 10 bases between them. The DNA for the CDR3 is TGCGCCAGCAGCCAAGGACCGGGCTATAGCAATCAGCCCCAGCATTTT. Protein sequence: CASSQGPGYSNQPQHF.

CDR3 loop: CASSDLRSYEQYF. The CDR3 DNA sequence: TGTGCCAGCAGCGACCTCAGGAGCTACGAGCAGTACTTC. This chain uses TRBV5-6 with TRBJ2-7, with no clear D. CDR1 SGHDT and CDR2 YYEEEE come from the germline V gene. This CDR3 region has 13 residues. Trimming cost V 4 bases and J 3 bases, with 11 bases left between them.

The CDR3 spells CASSMSAGAYEQYF. CDR3 nucleotides: TGTGCCAGCAGTATGTCGGCCGGGGCATACGAGCAGTACTTC. The chain carries TRBV28 and TRBJ2-7; D tentatively reads TRBD1 or TRBD2 (5 bases each). This CDR3 region has 14 residues. Trimming took off 5 bases at V and 4 bases at J, with 15 bases between the two ends. Germline CDR1 MDHEN, CDR2 SYDVKM.

A single count supports this clone. The V and J genes are TRBV27 and TRBJ1-1; tentatively, D is TRBD1 (5 bases). The CDR3 runs 14 residues. V shed 3 bases and J shed 3 bases, with 11 bases lying between them. Germline V gene sequence: CDR1 MNHEY, CDR2 SMNVEV (reference sequence). In DNA, the CDR3 is TGTGCCAGCAGTTTTTATTCGGGGGACACTGAAGCTTTCTTT. Protein: CASSFYSGDTEAFF.

This chain links TRBV4-1 with TRBJ2-1, with TRBD1 as a possible D gene (7 bases). This CDR3 is built from 14 residues. In germline, CDR1 is MGHRA, CDR2 YSYEKL. V lost 1 base and J 10 bases, leaving 14 bases between the germline ends. The CDR3 here is CASSQVGGGREQFF. The CDR3 coding sequence is TGCGCCAGCAGCCAAGTTGGAGGGGGCAGGGAGCAGTTCTTC.

The chain joins TRBV30 to TRBJ2-1; the D gene is possibly TRBD1 (6 bases). Germline loops: CDR1 GTSNPN, CDR2 SVGIG (reference sequence). Trimming removed 5 bases at V and 5 bases at J, with 13 bases between. There are 13 residues in the CDR3. CDR3 sequence: CAWAPDSHNEQFF. DNA for the CDR3: TGTGCCTGGGCCCCGGACAGTCACAATGAGCAGTTCTTC. The full variable domain, rest sourced from reference TRBV30 and TRBJ2-1, is SQTIHQWPATLVQPVGSPLSLECTVEGTSNPNLYWYRQAAGRGLQLLFYSVGIGQISSEVPQNLSASRPQDRQFILSSKKLLLSDSGFYLCAWAPDSHNEQFFGPGTRLTVL.

The V gene is TRBV6-1, the J gene TRBJ2-7; 9 bases line up with TRBD2. Germline V gene lookup returns CDR1 MNHNS and CDR2 SASEGT. This CDR3 contains 15 residues. V lost 2 bases, J lost 1 base, and 3 bases stayed unmatched. The CDR3 nucleotides are TGTGCCAGCAGTGAAATGACTAGCGGATCCTACGAGCAGTACTTC. Residues: CASSEMTSGSYEQYF.

The chain links TRBV9 to TRBJ1-2; TRBD1 aligns across 12 bases. V dropped 3 bases and J dropped 4; count of bases not matched to a gene: 16. Germline CDR1 reads SGDLS; CDR2 reads YYNGEE. The CDR3 covers 19 residues. In DNA form, the CDR3 reads TGTGCCAGCAGCGGGTACGGGACAGGGGGCGAATTGTTTACCTATGGCTACACCTTC. It yields the protein CASSGYGTGGELFTYGYTF. The whole variable domain, remainder taken from reference TRBV9 and TRBJ1-2, is DSGVTQTPKHLITATGQRVTLRCSPRSGDLSVYWYQQSLDQGLQFLIQYYNGEERAKGNILERFSAQQFPDLHSELNLSSLELGDSALYFCASSGYGTGGELFTYGYTFGSGTRLTVV.